This T cell receptor (beta chain) was identified in a study of blood T cell repertoires in COVID-19. Categorization into cohorts depended on clinical history that participants reported. The protocol was immunoSEQ multiplex PCR, while the TCRdb copy is restricted to in-frame clones and leaves out a portion. Of around 150,000 clones listed, 75% to 80% are singletons. This TCR derives from a woman aged 45-65 years who had recovered from COVID-19. The sequenced material came from PBMCs or T cells enriched from blood (not recorded which).

The CDR3 sequence is CASSRVTYNEQFF. In DNA form, the CDR3 reads TGTGCCAGCAGCCGGGTCACCTACAATGAGCAGTTCTTC. V is TRBV27 and J is TRBJ2-1; no clear D. The length of the CDR3 is 13 residues. Trimming removed 6 bases at V and 2 bases at J, with 8 bases between. The germline V gene has CDR1 MNHEY and CDR2 SMNVEV (reference sequence).